The source of this TCR beta chain is a study of radiotherapy plus CTLA-4 blockade in lung cancer. The data were produced by immunoSEQ multiplex PCR, yet TCRdb's version contains in-frame clones alone and is incomplete. Here the sample spans about 88,000 clones, 60% to 80% being singletons. The study, taken as a whole, reports: Subsequent to radiotherapy plus ipilimumab, tumor-derived TCR clones underwent expansion in blood. Alongside interferon-beta, early blood T cell clone dynamics were reportedly the best predictor of response.

Focal radiation with ipilimumab CTLA-4 blockade was given to patients with chemo-refractory metastatic non-small-cell lung cancer. Concerning this clone: As yet, its antigen is unknown.

Trimming left V 0 bases short and J 3 bases short, with 21 bases between. The germline gives CDR1 SGHTA, CDR2 FQGNSA. CDR3 length: 18 residues. The clonotype was recovered from a human donor with non-small cell lung cancer that progressed on radiotherapy plus ipilimumab. The sequences come from peripheral blood, collected from a patient treated with radiotherapy plus ipilimumab. V usage is TRBV7-2 and J usage is TRBJ2-7; D tentatively fits TRBD1 or TRBD2 (5 bases each). DNA for the CDR3: TGTGCCAGCAGCTTAGCGATTCAGCTGCCCGGGACCTACTACGAGCAGTACTTC. This sequence encodes CASSLAIQLPGTYYEQYF.